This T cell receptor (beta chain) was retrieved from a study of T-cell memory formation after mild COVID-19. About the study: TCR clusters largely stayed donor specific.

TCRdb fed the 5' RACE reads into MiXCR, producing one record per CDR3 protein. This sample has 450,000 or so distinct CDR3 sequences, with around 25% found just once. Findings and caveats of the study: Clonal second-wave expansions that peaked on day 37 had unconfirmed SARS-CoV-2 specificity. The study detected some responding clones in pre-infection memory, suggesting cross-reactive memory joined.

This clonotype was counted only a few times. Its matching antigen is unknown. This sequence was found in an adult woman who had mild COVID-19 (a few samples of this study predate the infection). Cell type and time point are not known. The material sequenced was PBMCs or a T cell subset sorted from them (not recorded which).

The CDR3 nucleotides read TGTGCCAGCAGTTCTGCCCCGACAGTGCGAGCGGGGAGACAAGAGACCCAGTACTTC. Translating it yields CASSSAPTVRAGRQETQYF. The V call is TRBV7-2, the J call TRBJ2-5, with 7 bases fitting TRBD2. J was trimmed by 2 bases and V by 6 bases; bases with no gene match: 21. The CDR3 length is 19 residues. Germline V gene sequence: CDR1 SGHTA, CDR2 FQGNSA.